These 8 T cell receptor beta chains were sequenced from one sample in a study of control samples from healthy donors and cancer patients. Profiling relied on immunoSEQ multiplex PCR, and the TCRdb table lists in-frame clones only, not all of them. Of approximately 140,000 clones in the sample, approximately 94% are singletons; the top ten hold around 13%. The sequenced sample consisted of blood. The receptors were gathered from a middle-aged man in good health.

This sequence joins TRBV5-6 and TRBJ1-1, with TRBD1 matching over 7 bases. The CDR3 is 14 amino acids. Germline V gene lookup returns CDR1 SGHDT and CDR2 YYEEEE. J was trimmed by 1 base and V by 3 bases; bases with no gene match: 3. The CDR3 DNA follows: TGTGCCAGCAGCTCGACAGGGTCGAACACTGAAGCTTTCTTT. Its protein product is CASSSTGSNTEAFF.

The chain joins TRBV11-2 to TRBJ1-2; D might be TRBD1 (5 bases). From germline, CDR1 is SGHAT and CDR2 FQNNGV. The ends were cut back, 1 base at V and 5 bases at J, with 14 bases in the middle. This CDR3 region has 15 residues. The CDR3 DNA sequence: TGTGCCAGCAGCTTAGTTCGGCAGGGAGGATATGGCTACACCTTC. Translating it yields CASSLVRQGGYGYTF.

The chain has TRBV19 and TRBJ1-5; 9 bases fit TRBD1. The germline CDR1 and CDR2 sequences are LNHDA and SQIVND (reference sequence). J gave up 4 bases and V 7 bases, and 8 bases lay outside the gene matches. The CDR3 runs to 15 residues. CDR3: CASINRGLRNQPQHF. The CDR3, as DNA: TGTGCCAGTATAAACAGGGGGCTTAGAAATCAGCCCCAGCATTTT.

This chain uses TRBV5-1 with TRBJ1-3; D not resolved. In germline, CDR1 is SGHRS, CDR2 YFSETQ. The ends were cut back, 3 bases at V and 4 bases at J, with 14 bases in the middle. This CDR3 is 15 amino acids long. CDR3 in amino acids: CASSSGRTAGNTIYF. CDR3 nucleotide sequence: TGCGCCAGCAGCTCCGGTCGGACGGCCGGAAACACCATATATTTT.

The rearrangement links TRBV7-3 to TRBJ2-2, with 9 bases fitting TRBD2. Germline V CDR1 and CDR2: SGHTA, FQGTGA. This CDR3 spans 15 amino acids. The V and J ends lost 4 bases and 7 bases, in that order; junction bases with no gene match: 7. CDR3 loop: CASSWTSEGDGELFF. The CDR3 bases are TGTGCCAGCAGCTGGACTAGCGAGGGGGACGGGGAGCTGTTTTTT.

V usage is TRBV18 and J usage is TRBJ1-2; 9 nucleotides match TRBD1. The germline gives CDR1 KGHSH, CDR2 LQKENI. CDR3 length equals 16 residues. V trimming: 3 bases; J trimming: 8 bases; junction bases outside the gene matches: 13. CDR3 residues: CASSPMDRGALGGYTF. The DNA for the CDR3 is TGTGCCAGCTCACCGATGGACAGGGGCGCTTTGGGCGGCTACACCTTC.

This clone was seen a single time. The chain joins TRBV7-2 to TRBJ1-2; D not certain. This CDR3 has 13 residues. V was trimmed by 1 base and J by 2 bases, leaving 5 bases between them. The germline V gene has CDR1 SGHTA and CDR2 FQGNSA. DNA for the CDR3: TGTGCCAGCAGCTTAGGAGTAAACTATGGCTACACCTTC. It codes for CASSLGVNYGYTF.

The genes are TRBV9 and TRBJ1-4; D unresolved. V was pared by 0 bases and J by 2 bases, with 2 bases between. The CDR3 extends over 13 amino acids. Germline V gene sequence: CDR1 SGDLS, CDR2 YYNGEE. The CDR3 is CASSVATNEKLFF. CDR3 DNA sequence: TGTGCCAGCAGCGTAGCTACTAATGAAAAACTGTTTTTT.